The clone carrying this T cell receptor (beta chain) was seen once. This entry is derived from a study of blood T cell repertoires in COVID-19. Turning to the study itself: Italy, Spain and the United States were the sources of the convalescent and acute COVID-19 samples. PBMCs, B-cell-depleted T cells, or T cells were the source of the cDNA or gDNA that made up the material.

Original handling: Reference gene primers were amplified, and this amplification served to estimate nucleated cell counts. Sequencing used immunoSEQ multiplex PCR; TCRdb keeps in-frame clones, though not all of them. The V and J calls and clone size were taken over from that table, and D and trimming were inferred from the DNA. The sample has 88,000 or so clones; 75% to 85% are singletons. The sample comprised peripheral blood. The source of this sequence is a human donor in a cohort sampled during active COVID-19.

CDR3 in amino acids: CSASRGGELFF. DNA of the CDR3: TGCAGTGCTAGTCGAGGTGGTGAGCTGTTTTTT. This rearrangement joins TRBV20-1 to TRBJ2-2; D unclear. CDR3 size: 11 residues. Germline CDR1 and CDR2: DFQATT and SNEGSKA (reference sequence). Trimming removed 3 bases at V and 11 bases at J, with 10 bases between.